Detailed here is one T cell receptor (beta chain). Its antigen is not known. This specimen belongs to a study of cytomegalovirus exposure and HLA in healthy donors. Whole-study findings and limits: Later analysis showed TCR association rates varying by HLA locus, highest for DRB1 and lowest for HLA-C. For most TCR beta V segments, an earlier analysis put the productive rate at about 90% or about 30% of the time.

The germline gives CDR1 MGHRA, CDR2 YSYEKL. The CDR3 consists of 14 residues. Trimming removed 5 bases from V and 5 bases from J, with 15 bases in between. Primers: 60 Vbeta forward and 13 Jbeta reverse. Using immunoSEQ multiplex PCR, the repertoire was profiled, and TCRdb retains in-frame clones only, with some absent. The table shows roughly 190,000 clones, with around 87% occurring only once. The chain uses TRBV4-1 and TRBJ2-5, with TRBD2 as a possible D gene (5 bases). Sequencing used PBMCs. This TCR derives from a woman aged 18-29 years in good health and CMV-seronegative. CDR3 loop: CASSGLGNSETQYF. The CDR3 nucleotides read TGCGCCAGCAGCGGGCTCGGGAATTCGGAGACCCAGTACTTC.